Below, one T cell receptor (beta chain) is given with its context. Antigen specificity is unknown. Trimming stripped 1 base from V and 0 bases from J, with 12 bases between. Germline CDR1 and CDR2: SQVTM and ANQGSEA. CDR3 length equals 15 residues. Only in-frame clones appear in the TCRdb table, and some are missing; sequencing was by immunoSEQ multiplex PCR. The sample lists 90,000 to 150,000 clones; 75% to 90% were seen once. The sample originates from a study of T cell responses to AZD1222 COVID-19 vaccine. The study's findings and limits: Nearly half of spike-specific TCRs reportedly go after variant regions that carry no mutations. Spike-specific TCRs gained breadth and depth after people received two AZD1222 doses. Donors were largely white British and mainly female; clonal diversity was possibly underestimated. All repertoire sampling was performed exclusively after the peak T cell response.

The origin of this receptor is an adult in good health. The V call is TRBV29-1, the J call TRBJ1-1; D uncertain. Sequencing used peripheral blood, obtained on day 0 of AZD1222 vaccination. The CDR3 bases are TGCAGCGTTGAAGCCAGGTTAAGTCTGAACACTGAAGCTTTCTTT. Amino acid sequence: CSVEARLSLNTEAFF.